This T cell receptor (beta chain) appears in the sequencing data of a study of blood T cell repertoires in COVID-19. The CDR3 totals 13 residues. Germline V gene data show CDR1 as SGHAT and CDR2 as FQNNGV. The V end lost 3 bases, the J end lost 2 bases, and 7 bases lay between the germline ends. Clones were read by immunoSEQ multiplex PCR, and TCRdb kept only the in-frame ones, dropping some. The sample lists about 260,000 clones, around 84% occurring once. The sequencing sample was made of PBMCs or T cells enriched from blood (not recorded which). This clonotype was obtained from a man aged 25 to 40 with acute COVID-19. The V call is TRBV11-2, the J call TRBJ2-5, with D perhaps matching TRBD1 (5 bases). In nucleotides, the CDR3 is TGTGCCAGCAGCTTTGACAGACAAGAGACCCAGTACTTC. It is translated as CASSFDRQETQYF.